This paragraph reports one T cell receptor beta chain. Trimming shortened V by 3 bases and J by 1 base, and 13 bases separated the two germline ends. Per germline, CDR1 SGHVS and CDR2 FQNEAQ. The CDR3 is made up of 16 amino acids. Original processing methods: Nucleated cell number was recorded as an estimate derived from reference gene primer amplification. This table comes from immunoSEQ multiplex PCR, and its TCRdb copy is limited to in-frame clones, with some not included. Clone size and V and J calls were adopted from that table, with D and trimming inferred from the DNA. This sample has tens of thousands of clones, with about 76% found just once. These data originate in a study of blood T cell repertoires in COVID-19. Study in general: PBMCs, B-cell-depleted T cells, or T cells were the source of the cDNA or gDNA that made up the material.

This TCR came from a man in his fifties with active or convalescent COVID-19. Sequencing was performed on peripheral blood. The chain couples TRBV7-8 to TRBJ1-5, with D possibly TRBD1 on 6 matching bases. CDR3 region: CASSFQGMASNQPQHF. CDR3 DNA: TGTGCCAGCAGCTTCCAGGGGATGGCGAGCAATCAGCCCCAGCATTTT.